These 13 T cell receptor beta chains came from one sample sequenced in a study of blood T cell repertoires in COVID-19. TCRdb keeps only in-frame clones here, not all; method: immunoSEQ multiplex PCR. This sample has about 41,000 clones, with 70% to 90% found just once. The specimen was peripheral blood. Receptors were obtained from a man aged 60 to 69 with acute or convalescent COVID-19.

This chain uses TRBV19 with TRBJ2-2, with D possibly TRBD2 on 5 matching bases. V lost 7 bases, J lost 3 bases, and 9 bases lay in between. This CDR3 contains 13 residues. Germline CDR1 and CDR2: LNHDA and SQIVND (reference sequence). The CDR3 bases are TGTGCCAGTAATGGGAGACACACCGGGGAGCTGTTTTTT. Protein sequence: CASNGRHTGELFF.

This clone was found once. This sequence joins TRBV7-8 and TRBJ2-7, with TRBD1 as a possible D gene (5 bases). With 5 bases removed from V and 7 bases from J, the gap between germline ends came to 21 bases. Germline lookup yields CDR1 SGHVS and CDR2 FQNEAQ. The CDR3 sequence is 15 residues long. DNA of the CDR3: TGTGCCAGCAGCCCAGACGCGGCAGGGATCCAGGAGCAGTACTTC. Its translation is CASSPDAAGIQEQYF.

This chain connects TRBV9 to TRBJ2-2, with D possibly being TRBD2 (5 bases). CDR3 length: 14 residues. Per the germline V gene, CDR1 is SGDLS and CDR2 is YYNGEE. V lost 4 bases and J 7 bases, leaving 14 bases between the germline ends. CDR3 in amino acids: CASSSDPRVGELFF. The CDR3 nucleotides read TGTGCCAGCAGCTCTGACCCGAGGGTCGGGGAGCTGTTTTTT.

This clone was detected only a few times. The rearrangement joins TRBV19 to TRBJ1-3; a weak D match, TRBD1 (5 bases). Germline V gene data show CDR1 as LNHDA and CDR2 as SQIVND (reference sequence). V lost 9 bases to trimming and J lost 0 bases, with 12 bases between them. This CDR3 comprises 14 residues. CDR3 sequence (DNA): TGTGCCAGCCACAGGAGTAGCTCTGGAAACACCATATATTTT. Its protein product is CASHRSSSGNTIYF.

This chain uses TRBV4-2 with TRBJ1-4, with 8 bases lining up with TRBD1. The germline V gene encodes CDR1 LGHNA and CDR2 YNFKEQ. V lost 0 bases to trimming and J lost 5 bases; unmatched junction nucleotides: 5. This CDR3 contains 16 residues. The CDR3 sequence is CASSQEWTGTNEKLFF. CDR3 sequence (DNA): TGTGCCAGCAGCCAAGAATGGACAGGGACGAATGAAAAACTGTTTTTT.

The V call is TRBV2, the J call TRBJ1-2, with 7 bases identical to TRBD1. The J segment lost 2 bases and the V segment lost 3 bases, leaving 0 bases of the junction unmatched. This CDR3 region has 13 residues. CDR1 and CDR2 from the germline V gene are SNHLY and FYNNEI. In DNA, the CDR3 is TGTGCCAGCAGTGAGACAGGGAACTATGGCTACACCTTC. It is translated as CASSETGNYGYTF.

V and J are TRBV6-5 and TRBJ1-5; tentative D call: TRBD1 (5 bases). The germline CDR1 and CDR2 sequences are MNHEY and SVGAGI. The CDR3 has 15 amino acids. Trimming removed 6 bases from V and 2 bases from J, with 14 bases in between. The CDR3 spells CASRSGWQGNQPQHF. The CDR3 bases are TGTGCCAGCAGATCAGGGTGGCAGGGCAATCAGCCCCAGCATTTT.

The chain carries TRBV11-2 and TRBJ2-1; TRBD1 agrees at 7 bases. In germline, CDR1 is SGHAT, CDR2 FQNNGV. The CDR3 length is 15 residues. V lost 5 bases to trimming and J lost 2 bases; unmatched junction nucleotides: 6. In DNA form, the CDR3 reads TGTGCCAGCAGCCCCCCGACAGGGCCCTACAATGAGCAGTTCTTC. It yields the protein CASSPPTGPYNEQFF.

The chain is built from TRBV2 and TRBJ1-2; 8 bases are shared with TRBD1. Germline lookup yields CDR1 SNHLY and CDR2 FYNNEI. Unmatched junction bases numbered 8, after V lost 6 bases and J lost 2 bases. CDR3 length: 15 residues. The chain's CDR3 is CASRDRAKGNYGYTF. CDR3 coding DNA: TGTGCCAGCAGGGACAGGGCCAAGGGGAACTATGGCTACACCTTC.

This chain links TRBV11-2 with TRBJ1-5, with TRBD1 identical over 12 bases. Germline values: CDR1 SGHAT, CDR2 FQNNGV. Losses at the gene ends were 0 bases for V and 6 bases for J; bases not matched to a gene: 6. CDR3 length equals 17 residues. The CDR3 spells CASSLDPGQGAGQPQHF. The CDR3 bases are TGTGCCAGCAGCTTAGATCCGGGACAGGGGGCCGGTCAGCCCCAGCATTTT.

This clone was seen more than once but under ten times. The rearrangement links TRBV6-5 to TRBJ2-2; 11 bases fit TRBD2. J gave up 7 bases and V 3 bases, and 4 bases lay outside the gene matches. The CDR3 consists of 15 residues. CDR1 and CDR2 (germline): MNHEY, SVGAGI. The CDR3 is CASSYRGTSGGELFF. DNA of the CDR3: TGTGCCAGCAGTTATCGTGGGACTAGCGGCGGGGAGCTGTTTTTT.

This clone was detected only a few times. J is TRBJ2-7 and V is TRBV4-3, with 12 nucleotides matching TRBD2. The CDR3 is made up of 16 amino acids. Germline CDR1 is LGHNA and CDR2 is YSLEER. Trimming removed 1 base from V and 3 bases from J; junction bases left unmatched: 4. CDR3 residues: CASSQGETSGGYEQYF. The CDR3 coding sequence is TGCGCCAGCAGCCAAGGCGAGACTAGCGGGGGCTACGAGCAGTACTTC.

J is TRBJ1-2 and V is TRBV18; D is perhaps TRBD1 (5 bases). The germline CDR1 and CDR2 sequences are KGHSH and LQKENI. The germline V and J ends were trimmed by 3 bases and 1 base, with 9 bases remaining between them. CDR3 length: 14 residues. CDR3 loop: CASSPMDINYGYTF. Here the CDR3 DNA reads TGTGCCAGCTCACCTATGGACATTAACTATGGCTACACCTTC.